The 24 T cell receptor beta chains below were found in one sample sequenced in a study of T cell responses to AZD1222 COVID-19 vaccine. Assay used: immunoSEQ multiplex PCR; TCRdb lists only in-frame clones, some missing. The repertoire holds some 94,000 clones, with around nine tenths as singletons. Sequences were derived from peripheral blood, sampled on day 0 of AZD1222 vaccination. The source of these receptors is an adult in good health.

The CDR3 DNA reads TGTGCCAGCAGCTTAGCTGGGGGAACCAGCTCCTACGAGCAGTACGTC. Its translation is CASSLAGGTSSYEQYV. The chain couples TRBV7-2 to TRBJ2-7; the D gene could be TRBD1 or TRBD2 (5 bases each). Germline V CDR1 and CDR2: SGHTA, FQGNSA. Trimming shortened V by 0 bases and J by 0 bases, and 12 bases separated the two germline ends. This CDR3 has 16 amino acids.

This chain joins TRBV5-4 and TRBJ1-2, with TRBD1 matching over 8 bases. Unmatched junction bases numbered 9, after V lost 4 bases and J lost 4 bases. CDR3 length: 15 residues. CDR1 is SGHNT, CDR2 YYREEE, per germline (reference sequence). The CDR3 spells CASSRRDRRTYGYTF. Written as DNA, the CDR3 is TGTGCCAGCAGCCGGAGGGACAGGAGAACCTATGGCTACACCTTC.

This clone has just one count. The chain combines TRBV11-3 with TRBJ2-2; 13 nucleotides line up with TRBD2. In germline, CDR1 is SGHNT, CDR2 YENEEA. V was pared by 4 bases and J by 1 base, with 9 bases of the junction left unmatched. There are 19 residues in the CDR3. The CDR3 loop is CASSSGLAGVLVNTGELFF. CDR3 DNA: TGTGCCAGCAGCTCCGGACTAGCGGGAGTTTTAGTGAACACCGGGGAGCTGTTTTTT.

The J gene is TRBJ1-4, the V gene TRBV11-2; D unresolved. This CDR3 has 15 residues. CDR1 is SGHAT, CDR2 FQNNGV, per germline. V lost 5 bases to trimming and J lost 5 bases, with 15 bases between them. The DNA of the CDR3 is TGTGCCAGCAGCCTCGTCGAGAGATTAAATGAAAAACTGTTTTTT. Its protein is CASSLVERLNEKLFF. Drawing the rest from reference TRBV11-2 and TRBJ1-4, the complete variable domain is EAGVAQSPRYKIIEKRQSVAFWCNPISGHATLYWYQQILGQGPKLLIQFQNNGVVDDSQLPKDRFSAERLKGVDSTLKIQPAKLEDSAVYLCASSLVERLNEKLFFGSGTQLSVL.

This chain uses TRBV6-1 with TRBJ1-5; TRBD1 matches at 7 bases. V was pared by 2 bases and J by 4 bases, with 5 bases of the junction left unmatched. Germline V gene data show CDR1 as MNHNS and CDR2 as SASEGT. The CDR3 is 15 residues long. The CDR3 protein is CASSETRTGNQPQHF. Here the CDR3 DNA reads TGTGCCAGCAGTGAAACCCGGACAGGTAATCAGCCCCAGCATTTT.

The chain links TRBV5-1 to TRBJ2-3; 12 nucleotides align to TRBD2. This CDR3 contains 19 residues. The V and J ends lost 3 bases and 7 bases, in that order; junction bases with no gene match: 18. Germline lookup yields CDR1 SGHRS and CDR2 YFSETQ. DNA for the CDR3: TGCGCCAGCAGCTCCGGGCAGGGGCTAGCGGGGGGGACAAGGTATACGCAGTATTTT. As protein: CASSSGQGLAGGTRYTQYF.

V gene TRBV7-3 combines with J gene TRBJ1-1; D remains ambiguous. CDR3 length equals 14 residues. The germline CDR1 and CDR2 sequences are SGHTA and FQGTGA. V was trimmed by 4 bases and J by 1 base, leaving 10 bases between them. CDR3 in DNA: TGTGCCAGCAGCTCTAGCGACACGAACACTGAAGCTTTCTTT. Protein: CASSSSDTNTEAFF.

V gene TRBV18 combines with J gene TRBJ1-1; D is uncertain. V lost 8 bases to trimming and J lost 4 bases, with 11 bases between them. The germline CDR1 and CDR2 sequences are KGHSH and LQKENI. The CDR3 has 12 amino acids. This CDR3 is CASDDVGTEAFF. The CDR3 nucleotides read TGTGCCAGCGATGACGTCGGCACTGAAGCTTTCTTT.

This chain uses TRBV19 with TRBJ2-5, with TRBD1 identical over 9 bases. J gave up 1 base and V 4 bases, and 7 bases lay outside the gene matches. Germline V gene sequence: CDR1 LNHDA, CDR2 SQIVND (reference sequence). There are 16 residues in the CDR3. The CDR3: CASSKDRGGVQETQYF. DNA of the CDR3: TGTGCCAGTAGTAAGGACAGGGGAGGGGTCCAAGAGACCCAGTACTTC.

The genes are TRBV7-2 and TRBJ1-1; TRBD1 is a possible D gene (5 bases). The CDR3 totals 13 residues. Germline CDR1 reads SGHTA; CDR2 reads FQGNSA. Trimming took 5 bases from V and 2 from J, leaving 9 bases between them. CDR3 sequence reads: CASSRQPNTEAFF. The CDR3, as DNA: TGTGCCAGCAGCCGACAGCCTAACACTGAAGCTTTCTTT.

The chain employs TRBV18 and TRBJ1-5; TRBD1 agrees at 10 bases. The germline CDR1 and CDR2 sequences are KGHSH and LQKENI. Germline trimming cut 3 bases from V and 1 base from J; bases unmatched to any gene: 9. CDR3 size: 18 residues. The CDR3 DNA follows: TGTGCCAGCTCACCGGGACAGGGGTTGGGGCCCAGCAATCAGCCCCAGCATTTT. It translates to CASSPGQGLGPSNQPQHF.

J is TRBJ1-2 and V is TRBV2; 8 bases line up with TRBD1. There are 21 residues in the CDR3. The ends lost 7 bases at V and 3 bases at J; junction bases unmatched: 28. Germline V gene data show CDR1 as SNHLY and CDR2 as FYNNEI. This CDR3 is CASMTGEIFVGPYDLDYGYTF. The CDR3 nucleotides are TGTGCCAGCATGACAGGGGAAATTTTTGTAGGCCCTTACGATTTAGACTATGGCTACACCTTC.

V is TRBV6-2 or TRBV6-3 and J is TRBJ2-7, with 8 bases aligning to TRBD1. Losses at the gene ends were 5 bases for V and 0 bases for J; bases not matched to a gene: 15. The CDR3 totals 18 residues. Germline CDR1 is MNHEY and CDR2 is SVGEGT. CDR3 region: CASSLDRATRASSYEQYF. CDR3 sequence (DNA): TGTGCCAGCAGTCTGGACAGGGCTACCCGGGCCAGCTCCTACGAGCAGTACTTC.

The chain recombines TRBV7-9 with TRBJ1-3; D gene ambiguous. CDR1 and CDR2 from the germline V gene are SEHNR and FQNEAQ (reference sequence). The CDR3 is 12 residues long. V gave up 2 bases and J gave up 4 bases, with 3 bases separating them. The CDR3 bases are TGTGCCAGCAGCTTACAGGGAAACACCATATATTTT. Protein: CASSLQGNTIYF. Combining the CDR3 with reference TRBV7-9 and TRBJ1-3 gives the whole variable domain DTGVSQNPRHKITKRGQNVTFRCDPISEHNRLYWYRQTLGQGPEFLTYFQNEAQLEKSRLLSDRFSAERPKGSFSTLEIQRTEQGDSAMYLCASSLQGNTIYFGEGSWLTVV.

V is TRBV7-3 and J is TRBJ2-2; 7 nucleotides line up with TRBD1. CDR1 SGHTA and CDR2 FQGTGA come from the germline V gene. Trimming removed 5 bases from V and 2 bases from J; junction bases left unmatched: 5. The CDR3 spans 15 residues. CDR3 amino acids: CASSLGTANTGELFF. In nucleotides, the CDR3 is TGTGCCAGCAGCCTCGGGACAGCCAACACCGGGGAGCTGTTTTTT.

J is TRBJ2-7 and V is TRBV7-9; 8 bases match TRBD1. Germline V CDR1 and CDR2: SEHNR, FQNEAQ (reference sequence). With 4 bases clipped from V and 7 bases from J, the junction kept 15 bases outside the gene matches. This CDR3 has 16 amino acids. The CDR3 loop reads CASSSKPGQAAWEQYF. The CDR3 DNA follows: TGTGCCAGCAGCTCAAAACCGGGACAGGCAGCTTGGGAGCAGTACTTC.

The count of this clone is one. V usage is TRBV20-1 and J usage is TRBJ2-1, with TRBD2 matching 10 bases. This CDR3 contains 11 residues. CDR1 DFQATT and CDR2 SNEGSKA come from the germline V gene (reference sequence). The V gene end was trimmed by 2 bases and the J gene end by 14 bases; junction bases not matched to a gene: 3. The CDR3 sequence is CSARLAGVEFF. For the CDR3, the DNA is TGCAGTGCTAGACTAGCGGGGGTTGAGTTCTTC.

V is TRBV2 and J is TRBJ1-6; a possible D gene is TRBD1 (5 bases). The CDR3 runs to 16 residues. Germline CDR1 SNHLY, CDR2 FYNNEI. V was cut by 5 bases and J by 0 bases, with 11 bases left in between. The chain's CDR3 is CASSRDPNSYNSPLHF. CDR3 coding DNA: TGTGCCAGCAGTAGGGACCCCAACTCCTATAATTCACCCCTCCACTTT.

The DNA for the CDR3 is TGTGCCAGCAGGGTAGCGGGAGTAACAGATACGCAGTATTTT. It codes for CASRVAGVTDTQYF. V gene TRBV28 combines with J gene TRBJ2-3, with 9 bases aligning to TRBD2. CDR1 is MDHEN, CDR2 SYDVKM, per germline. This CDR3 spans 14 amino acids. V lost 6 bases, J lost 3 bases, and 4 bases stayed unmatched.

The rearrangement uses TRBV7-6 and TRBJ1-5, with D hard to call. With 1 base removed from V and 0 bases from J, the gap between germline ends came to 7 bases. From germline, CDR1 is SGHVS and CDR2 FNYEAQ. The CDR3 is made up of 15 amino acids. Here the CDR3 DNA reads TGTGCCAGCAGCTTAGAGGCAGCTAGCAATCAGCCCCAGCATTTT. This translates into CASSLEAASNQPQHF.

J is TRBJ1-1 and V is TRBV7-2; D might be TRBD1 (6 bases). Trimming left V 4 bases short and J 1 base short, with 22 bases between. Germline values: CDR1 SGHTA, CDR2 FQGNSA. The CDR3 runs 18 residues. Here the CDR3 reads CASSSKVTGSSRNTEAFF. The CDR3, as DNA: TGTGCCAGCAGCTCCAAGGTAACAGGGAGTAGCCGGAACACTGAAGCTTTCTTT.

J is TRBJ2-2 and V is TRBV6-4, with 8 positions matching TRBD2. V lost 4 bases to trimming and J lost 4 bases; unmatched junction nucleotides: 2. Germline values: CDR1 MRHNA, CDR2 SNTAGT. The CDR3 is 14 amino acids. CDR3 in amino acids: CASSVGGGTGELFF. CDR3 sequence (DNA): TGTGCCAGCAGTGTCGGGGGGGGCACCGGGGAGCTGTTTTTT.

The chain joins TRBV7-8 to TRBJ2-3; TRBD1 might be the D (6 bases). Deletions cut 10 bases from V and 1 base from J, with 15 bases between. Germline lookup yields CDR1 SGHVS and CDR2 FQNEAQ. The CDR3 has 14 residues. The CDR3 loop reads CANSRGTRTDTQYF. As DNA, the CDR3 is TGTGCCAACTCTAGGGGGACCCGCACAGATACGCAGTATTTT.

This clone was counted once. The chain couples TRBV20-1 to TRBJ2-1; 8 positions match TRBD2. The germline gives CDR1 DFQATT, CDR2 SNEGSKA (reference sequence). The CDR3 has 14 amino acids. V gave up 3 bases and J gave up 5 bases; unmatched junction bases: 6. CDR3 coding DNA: TGCAGTGCTAGTTTAGCGGGAAACGACAATGAGCAGTTCTTC. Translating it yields CSASLAGNDNEQFF.